These 30 T cell receptor beta chains came from one sample sequenced in a study of radiotherapy plus CTLA-4 blockade in lung cancer. Data came from immunoSEQ multiplex PCR; TCRdb stores just in-frame clones and leaves some out. This sample has 30,000 to 40,000 clones, with 75% to 90% found just once. The input for sequencing was peripheral blood, taken from a patient treated with radiotherapy plus ipilimumab. All receptors come from a human donor with non-small cell lung cancer who had stable disease on radiotherapy plus ipilimumab.

This sequence joins TRBV27 and TRBJ2-7; TRBD2 matches 7 bases. This CDR3 has 14 amino acids. V lost 6 bases and J lost 3; bases outside the gene matches: 8. Looked up from germline, CDR1 is MNHEY and CDR2 is SMNVEV (reference sequence). The chain's CDR3 is CASRWASGHYEQYF. The CDR3 coding sequence is TGTGCCAGCAGGTGGGCTAGCGGACACTACGAGCAGTACTTC.

This chain connects TRBV19 to TRBJ2-2; 9 positions match TRBD2. Germline V gene sequence: CDR1 LNHDA, CDR2 SQIVND (reference sequence). V lost 7 bases and J lost 3; bases outside the gene matches: 12. The CDR3 contains 17 residues. CDR3 in DNA: TGTGCCAGTAAGAAGGGGGGGCTAGCGGGACACACCGGGGAGCTGTTTTTT. It specifies CASKKGGLAGHTGELFF.

This chain links TRBV10-3 with TRBJ2-7, with TRBD1 matching over 7 bases. CDR3 size: 15 residues. Looked up from germline, CDR1 is ENHRY and CDR2 is SYGVKD. Losses at the gene ends were 3 bases for V and 0 bases for J; bases not matched to a gene: 5. CDR3 nucleotide sequence: TGTGCCATCAGTGAAGGGGGCAGGAGCTCCTACGAGCAGTACTTC. It specifies CAISEGGRSSYEQYF.

The gene calls are TRBV11-2 and TRBJ2-7; the D gene is possibly TRBD2 (5 bases). V lost 5 bases and J lost 2, with 16 bases in between. The germline CDR1 and CDR2 sequences are SGHAT and FQNNGV. The CDR3 has 15 amino acids. CDR3 sequence (DNA): TGTGCCAGCAGCGCGGGCGGGCAGGATACCTACGAGCAGTACTTC. This encodes CASSAGGQDTYEQYF. Complete variable domain (other parts from reference TRBV11-2 and TRBJ2-7): EAGVAQSPRYKIIEKRQSVAFWCNPISGHATLYWYQQILGQGPKLLIQFQNNGVVDDSQLPKDRFSAERLKGVDSTLKIQPAKLEDSAVYLCASSAGGQDTYEQYFGPGTRLTVT.

The chain joins TRBV4-1 to TRBJ2-1; D is unresolved. CDR1 MGHRA and CDR2 YSYEKL come from the germline V gene. V lost 1 base to trimming and J lost 0 bases, with 10 bases between them. The length of the CDR3 is 16 residues. The CDR3 region has the DNA TGCGCCAGCAGCCAAGGTAGGAGTGGCTCCTACAATGAGCAGTTCTTC. Its protein product is CASSQGRSGSYNEQFF.

This chain connects TRBV15 to TRBJ2-3, with 8 positions matching TRBD2. The CDR3 is made up of 14 amino acids. Germline lookup yields CDR1 LNHNV and CDR2 YYDKDF (reference sequence). V trimming: 8 bases; J trimming: 2 bases; junction bases outside the gene matches: 6. The DNA of the CDR3 is TGTGCCACCTCAGCGGGAGCCCTCACAGATACGCAGTATTTT. This codes for CATSAGALTDTQYF.

This chain uses TRBV30 with TRBJ2-7; D ambiguous. CDR1 and CDR2 (germline): GTSNPN, SVGIG (reference sequence). Trimming shortened V by 1 base and J by 4 bases, and 11 bases separated the two germline ends. This CDR3 contains 13 residues. Here the CDR3 reads CAWSEGVSYEQYF. In DNA, the CDR3 is TGTGCCTGGAGTGAAGGAGTGTCTTACGAGCAGTACTTC.

The chain links TRBV27 to TRBJ1-2, with 8 bases identical to TRBD1. Germline-derived CDR1 and CDR2 are MNHEY and SMNVEV (reference sequence). V trimming: 9 bases; J trimming: 5 bases; junction bases outside the gene matches: 8. The CDR3 totals 13 residues. The CDR3: CASNGQGSYGYTF. The DNA of the CDR3 is TGTGCCAGTAATGGACAGGGATCATATGGCTACACCTTC.

This chain uses TRBV2 with TRBJ2-1, with D possibly TRBD2 on 6 matching bases. V lost 6 bases and J lost 2, with 11 bases in between. Germline V CDR1 and CDR2: SNHLY, FYNNEI. The length of the CDR3 is 14 residues. The CDR3 sequence: CASSQGGTYNEQFF. CDR3 in DNA: TGTGCCAGCAGCCAGGGAGGCACCTACAATGAGCAGTTCTTC.

The CDR3 DNA reads as TGTGCCAGTAGTATCCTCCGCGAGCAGTACTTC. Protein sequence: CASSILREQYF. The chain employs TRBV19 and TRBJ2-7; D call uncertain. V was shortened by 3 bases and J by 6 bases, with 6 bases between the two germline ends. The CDR3 totals 11 residues. CDR1 and CDR2 from the germline V gene are LNHDA and SQIVND (reference sequence).

The V call is TRBV19, the J call TRBJ2-3, with TRBD1 identical over 8 bases. The CDR3 sequence is 17 residues long. Germline V gene sequence: CDR1 LNHDA, CDR2 SQIVND (reference sequence). Trimming cost V 3 bases and J 0 bases; bases outside gene matches: 8. The CDR3 is CASSISRGRTSTDTQYF. CDR3 DNA sequence: TGTGCCAGTAGTATCTCCAGGGGGCGTACGAGCACAGATACGCAGTATTTT.

The CDR3 bases are TGTGCCAGCAGCTTATTTGGGACAGGGGCTGAAGCTTTCTTT. This translates into CASSLFGTGAEAFF. The chain uses TRBV7-6 and TRBJ1-1; 10 nucleotides line up with TRBD1. The trim removed 2 bases at V and 6 bases at J, leaving 3 bases unmatched. There are 14 residues in the CDR3. Germline CDR1 reads SGHVS; CDR2 reads FNYEAQ.

This sequence joins TRBV11-2 and TRBJ1-1, with no clear D. CDR1 and CDR2 (germline): SGHAT, FQNNGV. Trimming left V 1 base short and J 0 bases short, with 9 bases between. The CDR3 contains 15 residues. The CDR3 here is CASSLVEGMNTEAFF. For the CDR3, the DNA is TGTGCCAGCAGCTTAGTTGAGGGTATGAACACTGAAGCTTTCTTT.

In this sample, this clone turned up a few times. V usage is TRBV4-3 and J usage is TRBJ2-7; TRBD2 matches 9 bases. The V segment lost 0 bases and the J segment 1 base; nucleotides outside the gene matches: 10. The CDR3 spans 18 residues. Germline CDR1 LGHNA, CDR2 YSLEER. CDR3 bases: TGCGCCAGCAGCCAAGATCTCCTAGCGGGACCCTTTTCCTACGAGCAGTACTTC. This encodes CASSQDLLAGPFSYEQYF.

This clone ranks as medium-sized (0.01 to 0.1%). This rearrangement joins TRBV28 to TRBJ1-2; the match to TRBD1 covers 9 bases. The V gene end was trimmed by 7 bases and the J gene end by 2 bases; junction bases not matched to a gene: 2. Germline V lookup: CDR1 MDHEN, CDR2 SYDVKM. The CDR3 is made up of 13 amino acids. CDR3 residues: CASITGGNYGYTF. In DNA, the CDR3 is TGTGCCAGCATCACAGGGGGCAACTATGGCTACACCTTC.

The chain links TRBV11-3 to TRBJ2-2; maybe TRBD2 (5 bases). The CDR3 runs to 16 residues. The germline V gene encodes CDR1 SGHNT and CDR2 YENEEA. V was cut by 5 bases and J by 1 base, with 14 bases left in between. The CDR3 here is CASSPGGGGNTGELFF. The CDR3 DNA is TGTGCCAGCAGCCCAGGTGGAGGAGGGAACACCGGGGAGCTGTTTTTT.

This clone was observed a single time. The CDR3 loop is CASSRQGPNEKLFF. DNA for the CDR3: TGTGCCAGCAGCCGTCAGGGGCCGAATGAAAAACTGTTTTTT. The chain joins TRBV7-8 to TRBJ1-4; the D gene is possibly TRBD1 (6 bases). Per the germline V gene, CDR1 is SGHVS and CDR2 is FQNEAQ. Trimming stripped 5 bases from V and 5 bases from J, with 12 bases between. This CDR3 region has 14 residues.

In its sample, this clone was seen a few times. CDR3 bases: TGTGCCAGAAGCTTGCCAACTAGCGGGAGATCTAATGAGCAGTTCTTC. It codes for CARSLPTSGRSNEQFF. V gene TRBV5-3 combines with J gene TRBJ2-1; 11 positions match TRBD2. TRBV5-3 is an open reading frame, and its role is uncertain. The CDR3 sequence is 16 residues long. The J segment lost 7 bases and the V segment lost 1 base, leaving 7 bases of the junction unmatched.

The chain carries TRBV15 and TRBJ2-6; D may be TRBD1 (7 bases). Germline CDR1 is LNHNV and CDR2 is YYDKDF (reference sequence). The CDR3 covers 17 residues. V gave up 1 base and J gave up 10 bases, with 20 bases separating them. As DNA, the CDR3 is TGTGCCACCAGCAGAGGAACAGGGGACTTCCCGGTTAACGTCCTGACTTTC. Its translation is CATSRGTGDFPVNVLTF.

This clone was counted between two and nine times. The chain recombines TRBV4-2 with TRBJ2-1; 8 nucleotides agree with TRBD2. CDR1 and CDR2 from the germline V gene are LGHNA and YNFKEQ. The CDR3 is 17 residues long. V lost 0 bases to trimming and J lost 0 bases; unmatched junction nucleotides: 4. The chain's CDR3 is CASSQDPAGASYNEQFF. CDR3 nucleotides: TGTGCCAGCAGCCAAGACCCAGCGGGAGCCTCCTACAATGAGCAGTTCTTC.

The rearrangement links TRBV28 to TRBJ1-2; 10 positions agree with TRBD1. The length of the CDR3 is 17 residues. V was clipped by 4 bases and J by 4 bases; unmatched bases: 12. The germline CDR1 and CDR2 sequences are MDHEN and SYDVKM. The CDR3 spells CASSSAGTGAGFYGYTF. The CDR3 nucleotides read TGTGCCAGCAGTTCCGCCGGGACAGGGGCCGGGTTCTATGGCTACACCTTC.

The chain is built from TRBV7-2 and TRBJ2-7, with 8 bases fitting TRBD1. Germline V CDR1 and CDR2: SGHTA, FQGNSA. There are 14 residues in the CDR3. Trimming removed 5 bases from V and 3 bases from J; junction bases left unmatched: 6. The CDR3: CASSLTGDFYEQYF. The CDR3 region has the DNA TGTGCCAGCAGCCTGACAGGGGATTTCTACGAGCAGTACTTC.

This clone has just one count. This chain uses TRBV7-9 with TRBJ2-3; TRBD1 matches 10 bases. CDR3 length: 16 residues. Unmatched junction bases numbered 5, after V lost 5 bases and J lost 0 bases. Germline CDR1 reads SEHNR; CDR2 reads FQNEAQ (reference sequence). The CDR3 reads CASSKDRGRSTDTQYF. Here the CDR3 DNA reads TGTGCCAGCAGCAAAGACAGGGGGCGCAGCACAGATACGCAGTATTTT.

The chain has TRBV9 and TRBJ1-2; 10 nucleotides align to TRBD1. The CDR3 extends over 16 amino acids. Trimming at V came to 4 bases and at J to 8 bases, leaving 14 bases not matched to a gene. Germline CDR1 reads SGDLS; CDR2 reads YYNGEE. As DNA, the CDR3 is TGTGCCAGCAGCTCCGACCTGGGACAGGGGACGAGGGGCTACACCTTC. It codes for CASSSDLGQGTRGYTF.

This clone has more than one count but fewer than ten. The V and J genes are TRBV6-5 and TRBJ2-7; 8 nucleotides align to TRBD2. CDR3 length equals 14 residues. Germline loops: CDR1 MNHEY, CDR2 SVGAGI. V trimming: 0 bases; J trimming: 2 bases; junction bases outside the gene matches: 0. CDR3 region: CASSYSTSAYEQYF. CDR3 DNA sequence: TGTGCCAGCAGTTACTCGACTAGCGCCTACGAGCAGTACTTC.

This chain links TRBV7-8 with TRBJ2-1; D unresolved. V lost 0 bases, J lost 2 bases, and 26 bases lay in between. The germline V gene encodes CDR1 SGHVS and CDR2 FQNEAQ. The CDR3 runs 21 residues. CDR3 DNA sequence: TGTGCCAGCAGCTTAGCTCAGATAACGTCCGATTTGTTTAGCCCCTACAATGAGCAGTTCTTC. Translation gives CASSLAQITSDLFSPYNEQFF.

The CDR3 sequence: CASSYSGTSGYNEQFF. The DNA of the CDR3 is TGTGCCAGCAGTTACTCGGGGACTAGCGGATACAATGAGCAGTTCTTC. V and J are TRBV6-5 and TRBJ2-1, with 11 bases fitting TRBD2. Per the germline V gene, CDR1 is MNHEY and CDR2 is SVGAGI. The V gene end was trimmed by 0 bases and the J gene end by 4 bases; junction bases not matched to a gene: 2. The CDR3 is 16 amino acids.

The chain is built from TRBV5-4 and TRBJ2-3; D is perhaps TRBD1 (6 bases). Germline V lookup: CDR1 SGHNT, CDR2 YYREEE (reference sequence). This CDR3 contains 15 residues. V lost 1 base and J 2 bases, leaving 11 bases between the germline ends. CDR3 protein: CASSLPGEITDTQYF. CDR3 sequence (DNA): TGTGCCAGCAGCTTGCCAGGGGAAATCACAGATACGCAGTATTTT. The full variable domain, its missing parts supplied by reference TRBV5-4 and TRBJ2-3, is ETGVTQSPTHLIKTRGQQVTLRCSSQSGHNTVSWYQQALGQGPQFIFQYYREEENGRGNFPPRFSGLQFPNYSSELNVNALELDDSALYLCASSLPGEITDTQYFGPGTRLTVL.

This chain links TRBV27 with TRBJ2-7; possibly TRBD1 for D (6 bases). Trimming stripped 3 bases from V and 3 bases from J, with 12 bases between. The length of the CDR3 is 14 residues. CDR1 is MNHEY and CDR2 is SMNVEV in the germline V gene (reference sequence). CDR3 region: CASSFGQPGYEQYF. The CDR3 DNA is TGTGCCAGCAGTTTCGGACAGCCAGGCTACGAGCAGTACTTC.

The V call is TRBV19, the J call TRBJ2-7, with TRBD2 matching over 12 bases. V shed 3 bases and J 2 bases; nucleotides not matched to a gene: 2. The CDR3 runs to 15 residues. Germline V gene sequence: CDR1 LNHDA, CDR2 SQIVND (reference sequence). CDR3 nucleotide sequence: TGTGCCAGTAGTATCGGACTAGCGGGACCCTACGAGCAGTACTTC. Translation gives CASSIGLAGPYEQYF.